This T cell receptor (beta chain) appears in the sequencing data of a study of blood T cell repertoires in COVID-19. There are 14 residues in the CDR3. V gave up 1 base and J gave up 4 bases; unmatched junction bases: 3. Germline CDR1 SEHNR, CDR2 FQNEAQ (reference sequence). TCRdb keeps only in-frame clones here, not all; method: immunoSEQ multiplex PCR. The table shows fewer than 350,000 clones, with approximately 86% occurring only once. The material sequenced was peripheral blood. The sequence came from a young woman who had recovered from COVID-19. The chain joins TRBV7-9 to TRBJ2-5, with 7 bases lining up with TRBD2. The CDR3 sequence: CASSLGDYGETQYF. CDR3 nucleotide sequence: TGTGCCAGCAGCTTAGGGGACTATGGAGAGACCCAGTACTTC.